These 26 T cell receptor beta chains originate from one sample sequenced in a study of response to subunit inactivated influenza vaccine (dated by TCRdb to 2016 to 2019). The library was built by means of RT-PCR. The instrument given in TCRdb is Illumina HiSeq 2500. TCRdb reanalyzed the raw reads on its own, using fastp at Q25 for trimming and MiXCR for clone calling, and kept in-frame beta chains. Entries are consolidated by CDR3 protein sequence, retaining the most common genes and DNA. This sample gives 500,000 to 550,000 distinct CDR3 sequences in total; about 8% of them show up just once. The ten largest clones add up to 10% to 15% of the sample. Sequenced material: PBMCs from blood, taken roughly 24 months after vaccination. Receptors were obtained from a man between 45 and 75 years old who received an inactivated influenza vaccine. Donor details come from another sample of the same person, matched by shared clones.

This clonotype was detected many times. The junction does not match germline at one end; this may be a read error. The chain recombines TRBV4-1 with TRBJ1-1, with D maybe TRBD1 (5 bases). The CDR3 runs to 14 residues. Per the germline V gene, CDR1 is MGHRA and CDR2 is YSYEKL. CDR3 amino acids: CASRQDNRPYEAFF. The CDR3, as DNA: TGCGCCAGCAGACAAGACAACAGGCCTTATGAAGCTTTCTTT.

Of note for this clonotype: The junction does not match germline at one end; this may be a read error. The chain carries TRBV3-1 and TRBJ2-5; perhaps D is TRBD1 or TRBD2 (5 bases each). This CDR3 is 14 amino acids long. The germline V gene encodes CDR1 LGHDT and CDR2 YNNKEL (reference sequence). The CDR3 protein is CASSQYGTGETLYF. The CDR3 DNA reads TGTGCCAGCAGCCAATACGGGACGGGTGAGACCCTGTACTTC.

The table lists this clonotype with a few counts. The gene calls are TRBV5-1 and TRBJ1-6; D not certain. The germline V and J ends were trimmed by 0 bases and 8 bases, with 12 bases remaining between them. The CDR3 consists of 15 residues. Germline loops: CDR1 SGHRS, CDR2 YFSETQ. The CDR3: CASSLDGVRYSPLHF. Here the CDR3 DNA reads TGCGCCAGCAGCTTGGATGGGGTGAGGTATTCACCCCTCCACTTT.

This clonotype appeared many times. This sequence joins TRBV20-1 and TRBJ2-7, with 10 bases matching TRBD2. V shed 3 bases, J shed 2 bases, and the junction held 4 bases outside the gene matches. Germline V gives CDR1 DFQATT, CDR2 SNEGSKA (reference sequence). The CDR3 covers 14 residues. In nucleotides, the CDR3 is TGCAGTGCTAGTCCTAGCGGGAGAACCTACGAGCAGTACTTC. It codes for CSASPSGRTYEQYF.

The rearrangement uses TRBV24-1 and TRBJ2-3; D is uncertain. There are 14 residues in the CDR3. From germline, CDR1 is KGHDR and CDR2 SFDVKD. Trimming shortened V by 4 bases and J by 2 bases, and 9 bases separated the two germline ends. The CDR3 loop reads CATSDSKFTDTQYF. In nucleotides, the CDR3 is TGTGCCACCAGTGACTCTAAATTCACAGATACGCAGTATTTT.

Ten or more counts support this clonotype. This chain uses TRBV2 with TRBJ2-4; no firm D call. This CDR3 spans 17 amino acids. Germline lookup yields CDR1 SNHLY and CDR2 FYNNEI. Trimming removed 0 bases from V and 4 bases from J, with 16 bases in between. The DNA for the CDR3 is TGTGCCAGCAGTGAAGCGCTTCGCAGGTTGGGGAAAAACATTCAGTACTTC. Its translation: CASSEALRRLGKNIQYF.

V usage is TRBV28 and J usage is TRBJ1-3, with D possibly matching TRBD1 (6 bases). Germline CDR1 is MDHEN and CDR2 is SYDVKM. The CDR3 is 16 amino acids. Trimming cost V 5 bases and J 1 base, with 15 bases left between them. As DNA, the CDR3 is TGTGCCAGCAGTCTGGACCTCAGGGGTTCTGGAAACACCATATATTTT. Residues: CASSLDLRGSGNTIYF.

This clonotype has a handful of counts. The rearrangement uses TRBV11-1 and TRBJ2-7, with TRBD1 matching over 8 bases. This CDR3 comprises 18 residues. Looked up from germline, CDR1 is SGHAT and CDR2 is FQDESV (reference sequence). The J segment lost 2 bases and the V segment lost 5 bases, leaving 17 bases of the junction unmatched. The chain's CDR3 is CASSLDRVEPRTTYEQYF. CDR3 DNA: TGTGCCAGCAGCCTGGACAGGGTAGAGCCTCGAACTACCTACGAGCAGTACTTC.

The chain links TRBV28 to TRBJ2-5, with D tentatively TRBD2 (5 bases). Germline CDR1 reads MDHEN; CDR2 reads SYDVKM. V lost 1 base and J 6 bases, leaving 12 bases between the germline ends. This CDR3 comprises 14 residues. CDR3 in amino acids: CASSLSSGVQTQYF. CDR3 DNA sequence: TGTGCCAGCAGTTTATCATCCGGGGTACAGACCCAGTACTTC.

This chain uses TRBV3-1 with TRBJ1-2; the D gene is possibly TRBD1 (6 bases). The germline gives CDR1 LGHDT, CDR2 YNNKEL (reference sequence). The CDR3 runs 13 residues. V shed 4 bases and J shed 5 bases, with 11 bases lying between them. CDR3 sequence (DNA): TGTGCCAGCAGCCCCGGACAGCCATATGGCTACACCTTC. Residues: CASSPGQPYGYTF. Using reference TRBV3-1 and TRBJ1-2 for the parts outside the CDR3, the full variable domain is DTAVSQTPKYLVTQMGNDKSIKCEQNLGHDTMYWYKQDSKKFLKIMFSYNNKELIINETVPNRFSPKSPDKAHLNLHINSLELGDSAVYFCASSPGQPYGYTFGSGTRLTVV.

Details on this clonotype: A junction end diverges from the germline sequence, so it may reflect a read error. The CDR3 DNA reads TGCACCAGCAGCCAAGATAAGTCCACTGAGCAGTTCTTC. Its protein product is CTSSQDKSTEQFF. The genes are TRBV4-3 and TRBJ2-1; D uncertain. The CDR3 loop spans 13 amino acids. In germline, CDR1 is LGHNA, CDR2 YSLEER.

There are a few counts of this clonotype. V and J are TRBV5-1 and TRBJ2-1, with 10 bases aligning to TRBD1. The ends lost 4 bases at V and 9 bases at J; junction bases unmatched: 13. The CDR3 is 16 residues long. Germline V gene lookup returns CDR1 SGHRS and CDR2 YFSETQ. Here the CDR3 reads CASSPTGQGEVSEQFF. The CDR3 DNA reads as TGCGCCAGCAGCCCCACCGGACAGGGGGAGGTTAGTGAGCAGTTCTTC.

There are many counts of this clonotype. This rearrangement joins TRBV6-2 or TRBV6-3 to TRBJ2-7; perhaps TRBD2 as D (6 bases). Germline V gene data show CDR1 as MNHEY and CDR2 as SVGEGT. The CDR3 is made up of 12 amino acids. Trimming shortened V by 5 bases and J by 5 bases, and 10 bases separated the two germline ends. The CDR3 protein is CASSGTLHEQYF. The DNA of the CDR3 is TGTGCCAGCAGTGGGACTCTCCACGAGCAGTACTTC.

The chain uses TRBV29-1 and TRBJ2-4; 9 bases agree with TRBD1. CDR3 length equals 15 residues. Germline values: CDR1 SQVTM, CDR2 ANQGSEA. J was trimmed by 1 base and V by 4 bases; bases with no gene match: 5. The CDR3 DNA is TGCAGCGTTGCACAGGGGGCGCCGGCCAAAAACATTCAGTACTTC. This codes for CSVAQGAPAKNIQYF.

This clonotype was seen more than once but under ten times. The DNA for the CDR3 is TGTGCCAGCAGTGAAGTGAGGGAACCCTACGAGCAGTACTTC. It translates to CASSEVREPYEQYF. The J gene is TRBJ2-7, the V gene TRBV2; D possibly corresponds to TRBD2 (5 bases). The CDR3 runs 14 residues. The germline V and J ends were trimmed by 1 base and 2 bases, with 9 bases remaining between them. Germline CDR1 is SNHLY and CDR2 is FYNNEI.

This rearrangement joins TRBV4-3 to TRBJ2-7, with D perhaps being TRBD1 or TRBD2 (5 bases each). V gave up 0 bases and J gave up 0 bases, with 15 bases separating them. The germline CDR1 and CDR2 sequences are LGHNA and YSLEER. This CDR3 comprises 17 residues. The CDR3 protein is CASSQERGWVSSYEQYF. In DNA form, the CDR3 reads TGCGCCAGCAGCCAAGAGAGGGGCTGGGTCAGCTCCTACGAGCAGTACTTC.

This clonotype was counted between two and nine times. The chain is built from TRBV7-8 and TRBJ2-3, with D uncertain. V gave up 0 bases and J gave up 2 bases, with 12 bases separating them. Germline assignment: CDR1 SGHVS and CDR2 FQNEAQ. The CDR3 loop spans 16 amino acids. The CDR3 DNA sequence: TGTGCCAGCAGCTTAGCTGTAGAAGGGATCACAGATACGCAGTATTTT. Translated: CASSLAVEGITDTQYF.

The V call is TRBV12-3 or TRBV12-4, the J call TRBJ2-5; D gene ambiguous. V dropped 1 base and J dropped 6 bases, with 9 bases sitting between them. The CDR3 extends over 13 amino acids. The CDR3 DNA reads as TGTGCCAGCAGTTTAGTGTCTGGGAAGACCCAGTACTTC. Amino acid sequence: CASSLVSGKTQYF.

This clonotype was counted only a few times. The chain joins TRBV20-1 to TRBJ2-1, with D perhaps given as TRBD1 or TRBD2 (5 bases each). The CDR3 extends over 14 amino acids. Germline CDR1 DFQATT, CDR2 SNEGSKA (reference sequence). Trimming took 6 bases from V and 8 from J, leaving 20 bases between them. The DNA for the CDR3 is TGCAGTGCAGCCGGGACCGCGACGTTGGATGAGCAGTTCTTC. Amino acids: CSAAGTATLDEQFF.

The chain employs TRBV7-2 and TRBJ2-7, with no clear D. Germline CDR1 reads SGHTA; CDR2 reads FQGNSA. Between the trimmed V and J ends, which lost 8 bases and 2 bases, there was a span of 10 bases. The CDR3 runs to 12 residues. CDR3 amino acids: CASGQRPYEQYF. The CDR3 bases are TGTGCCAGCGGCCAGAGGCCCTACGAGCAGTACTTC.

This clonotype was recorded a few times. The chain couples TRBV6-6 to TRBJ1-2, with 7 bases identical to TRBD1. The CDR3 loop spans 13 amino acids. Germline CDR1 MNHNY, CDR2 SVGAGI (reference sequence). Trimming removed 7 bases from V and 8 bases from J; junction bases left unmatched: 10. CDR3 nucleotides: TGTGCCAGCATGTTGACAGGGTCATACGGCTACACCTTC. It is translated as CASMLTGSYGYTF.

This clonotype was observed a handful of times. The CDR3 sequence: CASSLATWDEQFF. The CDR3 DNA follows: TGCGCCAGCAGCTTGGCCACTTGGGATGAGCAGTTCTTC. The gene calls are TRBV5-1 and TRBJ2-1, with no clear D. CDR3 size: 13 residues. Germline CDR1 SGHRS, CDR2 YFSETQ. V was shortened by 0 bases and J by 8 bases, with 9 bases between the two germline ends.

The sample holds a few counts of this clonotype. The V gene is TRBV20-1, the J gene TRBJ2-3, with a weak D call TRBD2 (6 bases). CDR1 is DFQATT, CDR2 SNEGSKA, per germline (reference sequence). The V end lost 1 base, the J end lost 10 bases, and 21 bases lay between the germline ends. CDR3 length: 15 residues. The CDR3 spells CSARVLAPRDLAQYF. CDR3 DNA: TGCAGTGCTAGAGTCCTAGCGCCTAGGGACTTGGCGCAGTATTTT.

This clonotype was observed at least ten times. The gene calls are TRBV12-3 or TRBV12-4 and TRBJ1-1; D is unresolved. The V and J ends lost 3 bases and 7 bases respectively, with 9 bases between them. The CDR3 runs to 12 residues. The CDR3 nucleotides are TGTGCCAGCAGTTTGTTGCCGGATGAAGCTTTCTTT. Its protein is CASSLLPDEAFF.

This clonotype was counted a few times. V usage is TRBV20-1 and J usage is TRBJ2-2, with 8 nucleotides matching TRBD2. Germline lookup yields CDR1 DFQATT and CDR2 SNEGSKA (reference sequence). The trim removed 1 base at V and 2 bases at J, leaving 3 bases unmatched. The CDR3 runs 15 residues. The CDR3 DNA is TGCAGTGCTAGAGTGTTAGCGGGAAACACCGGGGAGCTGTTTTTT. This encodes CSARVLAGNTGELFF.

In this sample, this clonotype turned up a few times. The chain carries TRBV15 and TRBJ2-1; weak D call: TRBD1 (5 bases). The CDR3 runs 16 residues. V was pared by 5 bases and J by 0 bases, with 14 bases between. CDR1 is LNHNV and CDR2 is YYDKDF in the germline V gene (reference sequence). CDR3 amino acids: CATSQGLGSSYNEQFF. In DNA, the CDR3 is TGTGCCACCAGCCAGGGATTAGGCAGCTCCTACAATGAGCAGTTCTTC.